The 2 T cell receptor beta chains presented below share a single source sample, sequenced in a study of neurological immune-mediated disorders. TCRdb re-called the 5' RACE reads with MiXCR, one entry per CDR3 protein. The sample lists over 55,000 distinct CDR3 sequences, roughly 10% occurring once. The time point: longitudinal time-point 2. Sequenced material: PBMCs. Source of these receptors: a man aged 25-45 years in good health.

This clonotype has at least ten counts. The chain is built from TRBV5-1 and TRBJ2-2, with 7 nucleotides matching TRBD1. Germline V gives CDR1 SGHRS, CDR2 YFSETQ. This CDR3 region has 14 residues. J lost 6 bases, V lost 4 bases, and 6 bases had no gene match. CDR3 sequence: CASSPGTAAGELFF. The CDR3 coding sequence is TGCGCCAGCAGCCCCGGGACAGCCGCCGGGGAGCTGTTTTTT.

This clonotype was seen ten or more times. The chain joins TRBV7-3 to TRBJ2-3; maybe TRBD1 (5 bases). CDR1 is SGHTA, CDR2 FQGTGA, per germline. This CDR3 is 18 amino acids long. Trimming took 1 base from V and 1 from J, leaving 18 bases between them. In nucleotides, the CDR3 is TGTGCCAGCAGCTTAATAGGAGCCCTAGGGGTTGGCACAGATACGCAGTATTTT. This sequence encodes CASSLIGALGVGTDTQYF.